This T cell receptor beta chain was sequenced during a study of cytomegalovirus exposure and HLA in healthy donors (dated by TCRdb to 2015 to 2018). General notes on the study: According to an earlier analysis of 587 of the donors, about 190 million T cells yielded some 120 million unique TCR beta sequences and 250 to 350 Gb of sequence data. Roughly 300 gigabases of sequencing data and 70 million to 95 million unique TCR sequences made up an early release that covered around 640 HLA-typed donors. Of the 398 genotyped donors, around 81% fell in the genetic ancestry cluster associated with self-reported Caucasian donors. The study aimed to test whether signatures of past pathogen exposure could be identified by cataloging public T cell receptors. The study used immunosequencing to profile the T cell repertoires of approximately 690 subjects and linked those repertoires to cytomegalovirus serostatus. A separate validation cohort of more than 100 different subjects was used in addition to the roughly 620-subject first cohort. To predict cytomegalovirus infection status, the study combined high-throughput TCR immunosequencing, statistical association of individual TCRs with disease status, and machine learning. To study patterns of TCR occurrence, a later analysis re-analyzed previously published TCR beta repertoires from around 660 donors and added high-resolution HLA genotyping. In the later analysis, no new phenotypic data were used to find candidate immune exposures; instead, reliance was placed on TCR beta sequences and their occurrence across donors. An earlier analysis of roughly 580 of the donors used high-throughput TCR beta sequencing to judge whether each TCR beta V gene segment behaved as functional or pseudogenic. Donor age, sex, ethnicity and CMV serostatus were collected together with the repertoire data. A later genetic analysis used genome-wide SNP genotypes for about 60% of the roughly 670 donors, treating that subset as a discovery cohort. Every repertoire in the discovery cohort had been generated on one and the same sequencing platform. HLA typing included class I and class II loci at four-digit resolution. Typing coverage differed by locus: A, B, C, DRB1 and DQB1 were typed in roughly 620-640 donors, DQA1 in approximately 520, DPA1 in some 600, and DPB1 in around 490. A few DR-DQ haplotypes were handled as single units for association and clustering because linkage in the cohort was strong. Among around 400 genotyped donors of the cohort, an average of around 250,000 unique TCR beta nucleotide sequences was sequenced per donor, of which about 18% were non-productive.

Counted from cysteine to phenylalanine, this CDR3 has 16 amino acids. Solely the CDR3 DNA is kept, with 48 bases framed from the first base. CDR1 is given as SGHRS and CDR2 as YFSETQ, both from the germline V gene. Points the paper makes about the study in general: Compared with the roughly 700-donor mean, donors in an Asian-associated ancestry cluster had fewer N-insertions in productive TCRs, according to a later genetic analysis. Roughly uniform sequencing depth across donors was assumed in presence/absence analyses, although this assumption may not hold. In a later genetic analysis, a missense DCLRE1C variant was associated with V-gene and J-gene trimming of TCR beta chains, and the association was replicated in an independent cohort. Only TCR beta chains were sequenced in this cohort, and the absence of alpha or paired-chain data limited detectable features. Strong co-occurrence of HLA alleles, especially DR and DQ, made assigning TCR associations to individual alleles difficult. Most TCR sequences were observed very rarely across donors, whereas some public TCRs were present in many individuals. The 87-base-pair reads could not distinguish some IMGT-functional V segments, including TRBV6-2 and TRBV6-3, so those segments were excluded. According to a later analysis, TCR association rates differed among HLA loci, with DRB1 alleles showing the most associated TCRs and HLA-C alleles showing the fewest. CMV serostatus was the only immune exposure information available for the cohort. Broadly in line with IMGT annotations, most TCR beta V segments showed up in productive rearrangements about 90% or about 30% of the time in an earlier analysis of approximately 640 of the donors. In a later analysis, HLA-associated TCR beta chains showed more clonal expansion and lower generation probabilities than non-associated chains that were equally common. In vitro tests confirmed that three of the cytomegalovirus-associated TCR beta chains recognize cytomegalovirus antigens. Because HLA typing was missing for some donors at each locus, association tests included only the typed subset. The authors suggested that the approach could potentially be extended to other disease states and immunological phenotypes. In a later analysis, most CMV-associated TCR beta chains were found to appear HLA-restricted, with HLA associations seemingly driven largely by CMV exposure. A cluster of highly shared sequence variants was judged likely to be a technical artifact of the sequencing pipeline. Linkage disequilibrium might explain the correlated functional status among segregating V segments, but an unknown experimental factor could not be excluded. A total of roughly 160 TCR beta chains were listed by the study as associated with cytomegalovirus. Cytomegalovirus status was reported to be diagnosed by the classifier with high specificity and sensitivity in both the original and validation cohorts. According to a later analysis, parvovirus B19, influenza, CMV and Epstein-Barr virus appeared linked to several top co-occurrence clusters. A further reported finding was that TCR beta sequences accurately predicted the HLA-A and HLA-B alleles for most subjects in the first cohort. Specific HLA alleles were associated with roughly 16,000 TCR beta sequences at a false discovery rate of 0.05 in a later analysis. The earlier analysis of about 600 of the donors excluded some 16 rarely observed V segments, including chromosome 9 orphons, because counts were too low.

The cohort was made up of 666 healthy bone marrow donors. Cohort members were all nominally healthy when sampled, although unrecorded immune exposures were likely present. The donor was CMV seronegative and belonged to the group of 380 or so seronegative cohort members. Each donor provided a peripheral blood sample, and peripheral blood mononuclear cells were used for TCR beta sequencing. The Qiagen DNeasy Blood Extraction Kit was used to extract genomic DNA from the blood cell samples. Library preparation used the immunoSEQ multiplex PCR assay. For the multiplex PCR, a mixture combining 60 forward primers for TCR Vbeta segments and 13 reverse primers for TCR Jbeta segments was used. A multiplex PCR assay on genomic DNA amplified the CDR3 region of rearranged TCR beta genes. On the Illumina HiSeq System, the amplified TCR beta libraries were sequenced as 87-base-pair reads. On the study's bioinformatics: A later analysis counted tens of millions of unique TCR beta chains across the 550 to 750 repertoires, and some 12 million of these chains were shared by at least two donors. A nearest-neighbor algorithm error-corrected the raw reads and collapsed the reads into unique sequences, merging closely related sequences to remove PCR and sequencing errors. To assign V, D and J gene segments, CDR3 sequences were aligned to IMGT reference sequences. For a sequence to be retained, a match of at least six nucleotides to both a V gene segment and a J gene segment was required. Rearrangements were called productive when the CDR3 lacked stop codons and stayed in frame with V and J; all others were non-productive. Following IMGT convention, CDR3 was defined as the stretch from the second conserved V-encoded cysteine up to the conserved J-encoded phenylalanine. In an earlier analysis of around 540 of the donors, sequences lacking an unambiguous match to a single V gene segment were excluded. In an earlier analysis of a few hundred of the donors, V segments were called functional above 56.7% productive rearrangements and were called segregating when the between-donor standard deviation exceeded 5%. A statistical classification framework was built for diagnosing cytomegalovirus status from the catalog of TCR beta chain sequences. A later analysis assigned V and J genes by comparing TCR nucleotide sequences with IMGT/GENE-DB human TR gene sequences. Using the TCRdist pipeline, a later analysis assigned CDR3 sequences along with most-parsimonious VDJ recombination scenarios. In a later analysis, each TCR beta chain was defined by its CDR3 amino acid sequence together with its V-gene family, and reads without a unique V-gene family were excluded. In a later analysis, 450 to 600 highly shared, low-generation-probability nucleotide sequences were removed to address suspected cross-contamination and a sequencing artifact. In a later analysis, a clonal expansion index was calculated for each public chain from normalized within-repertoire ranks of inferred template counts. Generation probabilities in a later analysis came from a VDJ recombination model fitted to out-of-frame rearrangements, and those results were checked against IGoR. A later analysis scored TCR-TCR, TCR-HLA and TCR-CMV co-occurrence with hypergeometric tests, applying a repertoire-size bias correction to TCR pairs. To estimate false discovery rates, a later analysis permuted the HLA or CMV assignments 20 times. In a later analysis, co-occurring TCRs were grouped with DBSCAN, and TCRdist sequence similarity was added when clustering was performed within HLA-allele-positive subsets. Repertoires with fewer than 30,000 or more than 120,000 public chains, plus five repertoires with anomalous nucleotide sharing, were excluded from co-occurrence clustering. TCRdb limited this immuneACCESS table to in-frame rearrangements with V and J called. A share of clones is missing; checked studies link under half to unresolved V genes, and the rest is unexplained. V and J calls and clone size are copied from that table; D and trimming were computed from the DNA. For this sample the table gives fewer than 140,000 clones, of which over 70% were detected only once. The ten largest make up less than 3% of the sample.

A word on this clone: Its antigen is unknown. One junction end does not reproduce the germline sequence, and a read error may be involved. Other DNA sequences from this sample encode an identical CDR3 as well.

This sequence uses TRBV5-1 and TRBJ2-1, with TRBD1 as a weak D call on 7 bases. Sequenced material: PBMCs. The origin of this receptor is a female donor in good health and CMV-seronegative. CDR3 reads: CASSEAGGGTTNEQFF. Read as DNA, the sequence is TGTGCCAGCAGCGAGGCAGGGGGAGGCACTACAAATGAGCAGTTCTTC.